This T cell receptor beta chain originates from a study of shared clonotypes between healthy human individuals. Source study methods: Because ImmunoSEQ provided only junction sequences with no quality scores, the filtering differed. TCRdb's table, derived via immunoSEQ multiplex PCR, lists solely in-frame clones and lacks some. The V and J calls and clone size are taken from that table; D and trimming were inferred from the DNA. There are 2 million to 2.5 million clones in the sample; approximately 94% occur only once, and approximately 0.35% lies in the top ten. Remarks on this clone: This sample also contains other DNA sequences that code for the same CDR3.

The healthy adult donors were HIV-negative and reported no recent acute infections or vaccinations. Donors, without exception, were Caucasian adults residing in Nashville, Tennessee. This CDR3 region has 15 residues. Germline V gene lookup returns CDR1 SGHRS and CDR2 YFSETQ. The V segment lost 2 bases and the J segment 1 base; nucleotides outside the gene matches: 2. The chain links TRBV5-1 to TRBJ2-1; 8 nucleotides line up with TRBD2. This sequence was found in a young man in good health. Some clones in this sample may be carry-over from other donors' samples. The material sequenced was naive CD4+ T cells from PBMCs. Indicated subset: CD45RA+ positively selected. The CDR3 DNA reads as TGCGCCAGCAGCTTAAGCGGGAGTTCCTACAATGAGCAGTTCTTC. Amino acids: CASSLSGSSYNEQFF.